These 32 T cell receptor beta chains originate from one sample sequenced in a study of Ad26.COV2.S vaccination and SARS-CoV-2 variants (dated by TCRdb to the early 2020s). The library was built by means of the immunoSEQ multiplex PCR assay. TCRdb retrieved this table from immuneACCESS and kept in-frame rearrangements only. Not all clones are present; in checked studies, unresolved V genes account for under half, and no reason is known for the remainder. Across this sample there are 300,000 to 450,000 clones, with about 91% seen only once. The ten largest clones represent 3.9% of the sample. The sample's time point label, decoded: individuals recovered from natural SARS-CoV-2 infection. The source was peripheral blood, collected after recovery from COVID-19. These receptors were taken from a human donor who had recovered from COVID-19.

Note on this clone: Other DNA variants within this sample encode the same CDR3. V usage is TRBV6-4 and J usage is TRBJ2-2; 8 bases match TRBD1. From germline, CDR1 is MRHNA and CDR2 SNTAGT. V shed 2 bases and J 1 base; nucleotides not matched to a gene: 0. The CDR3 contains 15 residues. The CDR3 sequence is CASSDGQGNTGELFF. Here the CDR3 DNA reads TGTGCCAGCAGTGACGGACAGGGGAACACCGGGGAGCTGTTTTTT.

This clone was counted between two and nine times. J is TRBJ1-4 and V is TRBV7-9; D is undetermined. The CDR3 spans 17 residues. Germline V gene sequence: CDR1 SEHNR, CDR2 FQNEAQ (reference sequence). Trimming left V 1 base short and J 0 bases short, with 12 bases between. The CDR3 here is CASSLVGGPATNEKLFF. CDR3 nucleotide sequence: TGTGCCAGCAGCTTAGTTGGAGGGCCTGCAACTAATGAAAAACTGTTTTTT.

The chain joins TRBV12-3 or TRBV12-4 to TRBJ1-1; no clear D gene. The V and J ends lost 6 bases and 8 bases respectively, with 13 bases between them. The CDR3 runs 12 residues. In nucleotides, the CDR3 is TGTGCCAGCAGCCCCTATGGGAGGGAAGCTTTCTTT. Translating it yields CASSPYGREAFF.

The chain carries TRBV11-2 and TRBJ2-7; D perhaps matches TRBD1 (5 bases). There are 15 residues in the CDR3. Germline V gives CDR1 SGHAT, CDR2 FQNNGV. Deletions cut 6 bases from V and 5 bases from J, with 20 bases between. DNA of the CDR3: TGTGCCAGCAGTCCTTTTGGGGTATGGGGCGACGAGCAGTACTTC. Translation gives CASSPFGVWGDEQYF.

V is TRBV5-4 and J is TRBJ1-1, with a possible D match to TRBD1 (6 bases). V lost 0 bases to trimming and J lost 5 bases, with 11 bases between them. Germline V gene data show CDR1 as SGHNT and CDR2 as YYREEE (reference sequence). The CDR3 covers 14 residues. As DNA, the CDR3 is TGTGCCAGCAGCTTGGGCACAGGGCCTACTGAAGCTTTCTTT. It is translated as CASSLGTGPTEAFF.

The V call is TRBV6-5, the J call TRBJ2-1, with TRBD2 matching 11 bases. The trim removed 7 bases at V and 7 bases at J, leaving 6 bases unmatched. Germline-derived CDR1 and CDR2 are MNHEY and SVGAGI. This CDR3 contains 14 residues. CDR3 residues: CASKASGGLNEQFF. CDR3 DNA: TGTGCCAGCAAAGCTAGCGGGGGGCTAAATGAGCAGTTCTTC.

The chain recombines TRBV5-4 with TRBJ2-3, with 7 bases that match TRBD2. The CDR3 is 16 residues long. Germline lookup yields CDR1 SGHNT and CDR2 YYREEE (reference sequence). V shed 0 bases and J 1 base; nucleotides not matched to a gene: 5. The CDR3 nucleotides are TGTGCCAGCAGCTTGGATTTGGGGGGGGGCACAGATACGCAGTATTTT. This encodes CASSLDLGGGTDTQYF.

This clone counts as medium-sized. The chain carries TRBV10-1 and TRBJ2-7; D might be TRBD1 or TRBD2, each matching 5 bases. This CDR3 spans 15 amino acids. Per germline, CDR1 WNHNN and CDR2 SYGVQD (reference sequence). Trimming took 5 bases from V and 3 from J, leaving 17 bases between them. In nucleotides, the CDR3 is TGCGCCAGCAGTTCCAGGGACCTTAGAAACTACGAGCAGTACTTC. It specifies CASSSRDLRNYEQYF.

A note on this clone: The sample carries other DNA sequences with the same CDR3. This CDR3 is CASSVGGLGYGYTF. Here the CDR3 DNA reads TGTGCCAGCAGCGTAGGAGGGTTGGGCTATGGCTACACCTTC. The chain couples TRBV9 to TRBJ1-2, with D hard to call. CDR3 size: 14 residues. CDR1 and CDR2 (germline): SGDLS, YYNGEE. V was trimmed by 0 bases and J by 4 bases, leaving 10 bases between them. The full variable domain, with the rest looked up from reference TRBV9 and TRBJ1-2, is DSGVTQTPKHLITATGQRVTLRCSPRSGDLSVYWYQQSLDQGLQFLIQYYNGEERAKGNILERFSAQQFPDLHSELNLSSLELGDSALYFCASSVGGLGYGYTFGSGTRLTVV.

CDR3: CASSLDVTGNTGELFF. CDR3 coding DNA: TGTGCCAGCAGCTTAGATGTGACAGGGAACACCGGGGAGCTGTTTTTT. The chain carries TRBV11-2 and TRBJ2-2, with D possibly TRBD1 on 6 matching bases. In germline, CDR1 is SGHAT, CDR2 FQNNGV. V shed 0 bases and J shed 1 base, with 9 bases lying between them. This CDR3 contains 16 residues.

This rearrangement joins TRBV5-1 to TRBJ2-2, with 10 positions matching TRBD2. This CDR3 contains 15 residues. Germline loops: CDR1 SGHRS, CDR2 YFSETQ. The V gene end was trimmed by 4 bases and the J gene end by 4 bases; junction bases not matched to a gene: 4. The DNA of the CDR3 is TGCGCCAGCAGCCCGGGACTAGCGAGCACCGGGGAGCTGTTTTTT. It codes for CASSPGLASTGELFF.

This clone was picked up a small number of times. One junction end does not reproduce the germline sequence, and a read error may be involved. The chain recombines TRBV7-9 with TRBJ2-7; possibly TRBD2 for D (5 bases). The CDR3 length is 12 residues. Germline CDR1 SEHNR, CDR2 FQNEAQ (reference sequence). CDR3 sequence (DNA): TGTGCCAGCAGCTTAGGGCAGGACGGGATGCGCTTC. Its protein is CASSLGQDGMRF.

The J gene is TRBJ1-2, the V gene TRBV12-3 or TRBV12-4; D gene ambiguous. The CDR3 length is 13 residues. Trimming pared 3 bases from V and 2 bases from J, leaving 7 bases between. The CDR3 coding sequence is TGTGCCAGCAGTTTTTTGGCGAACTATGGCTACACCTTC. It translates to CASSFLANYGYTF.

The chain uses TRBV27 and TRBJ1-1; D is unresolved. From germline, CDR1 is MNHEY and CDR2 SMNVEV (reference sequence). This CDR3 has 11 residues. V lost 10 bases and J 11 bases, leaving 17 bases between the germline ends. The CDR3 sequence: CAILGGGRAFF. CDR3 nucleotide sequence: TGTGCCATCCTAGGAGGTGGCCGGGCTTTCTTT.

This chain links TRBV7-2 with TRBJ1-3; D not resolved. The length of the CDR3 is 16 residues. CDR1 SGHTA and CDR2 FQGNSA come from the germline V gene. Between the trimmed V and J ends, which lost 1 base and 0 bases, there was a span of 10 bases. The CDR3 protein is CASSLGPFFSGNTIYF. CDR3 coding DNA: TGTGCCAGCAGCTTAGGACCGTTCTTCTCTGGAAACACCATATATTTT.

The CDR3 DNA is TGTGCCAGTAGTACCCCGGGGCCAGGGAGCACTGAAGCTTTCTTT. It specifies CASSTPGPGSTEAFF. The V and J genes are TRBV19 and TRBJ1-1; possibly TRBD1 for D (5 bases). V lost 4 bases, J lost 4 bases, and 16 bases lay in between. Germline-derived CDR1 and CDR2 are LNHDA and SQIVND (reference sequence). This CDR3 has 15 amino acids.

V and J are TRBV18 and TRBJ2-7; D is uncertain. The CDR3 runs 14 residues. Germline-derived CDR1 and CDR2 are KGHSH and LQKENI. Trimming took off 0 bases at V and 2 bases at J, with 8 bases between the two ends. The CDR3 sequence: CASSPPDHPYEQYF. DNA for the CDR3: TGTGCCAGCTCACCACCGGACCACCCCTACGAGCAGTACTTC.

The chain is built from TRBV7-4 and TRBJ1-3, with TRBD1 as a possible D gene (5 bases). Germline CDR1 reads SGHVT; CDR2 reads SQSDAQ. CDR3 size: 16 residues. The germline V and J ends were trimmed by 6 bases and 4 bases, with 19 bases remaining between them. CDR3 DNA sequence: TGTGCCAGCAGTCCGCGGGGCCGCCGCTGCGGAAACACCATATATTTT. This encodes CASSPRGRRCGNTIYF. The full variable domain, with the rest looked up from reference TRBV7-4 and TRBJ1-3, is GAGVSQSPRYKVAKRGRDVALRCDSISGHVTLYWYRQTLGQGSEVLTYSQSDAQRDKSGRPSGRFSAERPERSVSTLKIQRTEQGDSAVYLCASSPRGRRCGNTIYFGEGSWLTVV.

J is TRBJ2-1 and V is TRBV4-2; D is possibly TRBD1 (6 bases). V was trimmed by 0 bases and J by 0 bases, leaving 9 bases between them. Germline V gene data show CDR1 as LGHNA and CDR2 as YNFKEQ. This CDR3 has 16 residues. This CDR3 reads CASSQDDRSSYNEQFF. The CDR3 nucleotides read TGTGCCAGCAGCCAAGACGACAGGAGCTCCTACAATGAGCAGTTCTTC.

This chain uses TRBV24-1 with TRBJ2-3; TRBD1 agrees at 8 bases. The CDR3 is made up of 15 amino acids. V lost 3 bases, J lost 5 bases, and 6 bases stayed unmatched. Germline V CDR1 and CDR2: KGHDR, SFDVKD. The CDR3 coding sequence is TGTGCCACCAGTGATCCAGGGGGCGGCGGAGATACGCAGTATTTT. Protein: CATSDPGGGGDTQYF.

The rearrangement links TRBV6-5 to TRBJ2-1; the D gene is possibly TRBD2 (6 bases). CDR3 length: 15 residues. Trimming removed 4 bases at V and 0 bases at J, with 10 bases between. Looked up from germline, CDR1 is MNHEY and CDR2 is SVGAGI. CDR3 protein: CASSLAASSYNEQFF. For the CDR3, the DNA is TGTGCCAGCAGTTTAGCGGCGAGCTCCTACAATGAGCAGTTCTTC.

The chain recombines TRBV13 with TRBJ2-2; D gene unclear. This CDR3 has 12 amino acids. The germline V and J ends were trimmed by 10 bases and 4 bases, with 10 bases remaining between them. CDR1 is PRHDT and CDR2 is FYEKMQ in the germline V gene (reference sequence). The CDR3 spells CATAVGTGELFF. The CDR3 DNA follows: TGTGCCACTGCAGTGGGCACCGGGGAGCTGTTTTTT.

The chain is built from TRBV7-9 and TRBJ2-2; D might be TRBD1 or TRBD2, each matching 5 bases. The CDR3 loop spans 14 amino acids. CDR1 SEHNR and CDR2 FQNEAQ come from the germline V gene (reference sequence). V was shortened by 1 base and J by 4 bases, with 7 bases between the two germline ends. The CDR3 nucleotides read TGTGCCAGCAGCTTAGGGGGGACCACCGGGGAGCTGTTTTTT. It codes for CASSLGGTTGELFF. The full variable domain, its missing parts supplied by reference TRBV7-9 and TRBJ2-2, is DTGVSQNPRHKITKRGQNVTFRCDPISEHNRLYWYRQTLGQGPEFLTYFQNEAQLEKSRLLSDRFSAERPKGSFSTLEIQRTEQGDSAMYLCASSLGGTTGELFFGEGSRLTVL.

The chain links TRBV3-1 (or the pseudogene TRBV3-2) to TRBJ2-2, with 7 bases matching TRBD2. V lost 0 bases to trimming and J lost 2 bases; unmatched junction nucleotides: 3. The germline V gene encodes CDR1 LGHDT and CDR2 YNNKEL (reference sequence). The CDR3 spans 16 residues. DNA of the CDR3: TGTGCCAGCAGCCAAGAGGGGGGGATAAACACCGGGGAGCTGTTTTTT. Amino acids: CASSQEGGINTGELFF.

This clone was counted once. The chain links TRBV29-1 to TRBJ1-3, with D perhaps matching TRBD1 (5 bases). The CDR3 spans 12 residues. The V and J ends lost 6 bases and 7 bases respectively, with 13 bases between them. Germline V gives CDR1 SQVTM, CDR2 ANQGSEA. The CDR3 coding sequence is TGCAGCGTGGGGACCATCGCCAACACCATATATTTT. It codes for CSVGTIANTIYF.

This clone appeared once. In nucleotides, the CDR3 is TGTGCCAGCGACCCAGAAGGGGAGTCTAGCGGGGGGCTTTCCTACAATGAGCAGTTCTTC. Its protein product is CASDPEGESSGGLSYNEQFF. The chain couples TRBV19 to TRBJ2-1, with 11 bases identical to TRBD2. CDR1 is LNHDA and CDR2 is SQIVND in the germline V gene (reference sequence). The CDR3 is 20 amino acids. Losses at the gene ends were 9 bases for V and 1 base for J; bases not matched to a gene: 20.

V and J are TRBV18 and TRBJ2-7; a possible D gene is TRBD1 (5 bases). Trimming took off 6 bases at V and 0 bases at J, with 15 bases between the two ends. The germline V gene has CDR1 KGHSH and CDR2 LQKENI. This CDR3 is 15 amino acids long. For the CDR3, the DNA is TGTGCCAGCTCCTTAGGCGACAGTAGCTCCTACGAGCAGTACTTC. Its protein product is CASSLGDSSSYEQYF.

V gene TRBV5-5 combines with J gene TRBJ2-5; maybe TRBD2 (6 bases). The CDR3 covers 10 residues. The germline V and J ends were trimmed by 7 bases and 10 bases, with 11 bases remaining between them. CDR1 and CDR2 (germline): SGHKS, YYEKEE (reference sequence). CDR3: CASGSAGQYF. CDR3 sequence (DNA): TGTGCCAGCGGATCAGCGGGCCAGTACTTC.

This chain uses TRBV6-5 with TRBJ1-1; no clear D. The V and J ends lost 6 bases and 1 base respectively, with 12 bases between them. Germline values: CDR1 MNHEY, CDR2 SVGAGI. The CDR3 length is 14 residues. DNA of the CDR3: TGTGCCAGCAGGACCGTGACCCGGAACACTGAAGCTTTCTTT. Protein sequence: CASRTVTRNTEAFF.

The chain has TRBV12-3 or TRBV12-4 and TRBJ2-7; D possibly corresponds to TRBD1 (6 bases). The CDR3 covers 12 residues. Trimming removed 4 bases at V and 6 bases at J, with 10 bases between. CDR3 bases: TGTGCCAGCAGTTCAAACAGGGTCGAGCAGTACTTC. Protein: CASSSNRVEQYF.

The chain employs TRBV7-2 and TRBJ2-1; 13 nucleotides line up with TRBD2. Germline V CDR1 and CDR2: SGHTA, FQGNSA. The CDR3 sequence is 16 residues long. J was trimmed by 4 bases and V by 2 bases; bases with no gene match: 2. DNA of the CDR3: TGTGCCAGCAGCTTAACGGGACTAGCGGGGTACAATGAGCAGTTCTTC. This encodes CASSLTGLAGYNEQFF.

CDR3 protein: CASSPPGGMNTEAFF. The CDR3 DNA reads as TGTGCCAGCAGCCCCCCCGGCGGGATGAACACTGAAGCTTTCTTT. This sequence joins TRBV5-4 and TRBJ1-1; the D is unclear. V was clipped by 4 bases and J by 0 bases, with 13 bases between them. Germline values: CDR1 SGHNT, CDR2 YYREEE (reference sequence). The CDR3 totals 15 residues.